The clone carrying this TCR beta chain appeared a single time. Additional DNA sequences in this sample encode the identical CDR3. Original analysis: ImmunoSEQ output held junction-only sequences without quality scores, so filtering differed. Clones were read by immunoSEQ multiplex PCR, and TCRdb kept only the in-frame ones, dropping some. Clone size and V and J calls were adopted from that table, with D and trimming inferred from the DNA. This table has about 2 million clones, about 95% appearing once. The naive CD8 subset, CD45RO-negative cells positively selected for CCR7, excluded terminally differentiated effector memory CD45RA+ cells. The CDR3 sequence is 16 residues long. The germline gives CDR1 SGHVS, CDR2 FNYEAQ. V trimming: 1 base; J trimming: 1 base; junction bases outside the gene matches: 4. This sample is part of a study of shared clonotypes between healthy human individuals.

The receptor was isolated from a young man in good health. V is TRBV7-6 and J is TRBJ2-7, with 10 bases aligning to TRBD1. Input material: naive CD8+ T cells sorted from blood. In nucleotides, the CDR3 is TGTGCCAGCAGCTTAGAGCCGGGACAGGGGTCCTACGAGCAGTACTTC. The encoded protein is CASSLEPGQGSYEQYF.